This record looks at one TCR beta chain sequence and its context. This record belongs to a study of T cell responses to AZD1222 COVID-19 vaccine. This CDR3 spans 14 amino acids. V was trimmed by 0 bases and J by 0 bases, leaving 7 bases between them. The V gene's germline CDR1 is SGDLS and CDR2 YYNGEE. TCRdb's table, derived via immunoSEQ multiplex PCR, lists solely in-frame clones and lacks some. The profile shows 130,000 or so clones, 80% to 90% of them singletons. The input for sequencing was peripheral blood, taken 28 days after the second AZD1222 dose. This receptor was identified in an adult who received the AZD1222 COVID-19 vaccine. The chain has TRBV9 and TRBJ2-7; D gene ambiguous. CDR3 nucleotides: TGTGCCAGCAGCGTAGATCACAGCTCCTACGAGCAGTACTTC. This gives the protein CASSVDHSSYEQYF.